Presented here are 14 T cell receptor beta chains from one specimen sequenced in a study of cytomegalovirus exposure and HLA in healthy donors. 13 Jbeta primers and 60 Vbeta primers were used for the PCR. Method: immunoSEQ multiplex PCR; TCRdb's copy keeps in-frame clones and lacks some. This listing includes 60,000 to 70,000 clones. What was sequenced was PBMCs. These receptors came from a boy aged 5-17 years in good health and CMV-seronegative.

The chain joins TRBV18 to TRBJ1-1, with D unclear. Germline V lookup: CDR1 KGHSH, CDR2 LQKENI. Trimming pared 5 bases from V and 7 bases from J, leaving 8 bases between. The CDR3 is made up of 11 amino acids. As DNA, the CDR3 is TGTGCCAGCTCAGTTAACTATGAAGCTTTCTTT. As protein: CASSVNYEAFF.

V is TRBV18 and J is TRBJ2-7; 8 bases agree with TRBD1. Unmatched junction bases numbered 4, after V lost 3 bases and J lost 0 bases. Looked up from germline, CDR1 is KGHSH and CDR2 is LQKENI. The CDR3 is 15 amino acids. The CDR3 loop is CASSPRQGISYEQYF. The CDR3 DNA reads as TGTGCCAGCTCACCCCGACAGGGGATCTCCTACGAGCAGTACTTC.

This chain uses TRBV19 with TRBJ1-1; a weak D match, TRBD1 (6 bases). This CDR3 contains 13 residues. Germline V gives CDR1 LNHDA, CDR2 SQIVND (reference sequence). Trimming left V 5 bases short and J 5 bases short, with 12 bases between. Here the CDR3 DNA reads TGTGCCAGTAGTCCAAACAGGGAAACTGAAGCTTTCTTT. Protein sequence: CASSPNRETEAFF.

V gene TRBV7-9 combines with J gene TRBJ1-1; D is possibly TRBD1 (5 bases). Germline values: CDR1 SEHNR, CDR2 FQNEAQ (reference sequence). The CDR3 runs to 13 residues. The germline V and J ends were trimmed by 5 bases and 6 bases, with 13 bases remaining between them. CDR3 loop: CASSPQRGAEAFF. As DNA, the CDR3 is TGTGCCAGCAGCCCCCAACGGGGGGCTGAAGCTTTCTTT. Full variable domain (outside the CDR3, taken from reference TRBV7-9 and TRBJ1-1): DTGVSQNPRHKITKRGQNVTFRCDPISEHNRLYWYRQTLGQGPEFLTYFQNEAQLEKSRLLSDRFSAERPKGSFSTLEIQRTEQGDSAMYLCASSPQRGAEAFFGQGTRLTVV.

This chain links TRBV4-2 with TRBJ2-1; 8 positions agree with TRBD2. The CDR3 covers 16 residues. V trimming: 0 bases; J trimming: 7 bases; junction bases outside the gene matches: 8. CDR1 LGHNA and CDR2 YNFKEQ come from the germline V gene. In DNA form, the CDR3 reads TGTGCCAGCAGCCAAGATTCGGGAGGGGGGACGAATGAGCAGTTCTTC. Translation gives CASSQDSGGGTNEQFF.

This chain joins TRBV19 and TRBJ1-5, with 12 nucleotides matching TRBD1. The germline CDR1 and CDR2 sequences are LNHDA and SQIVND (reference sequence). Trimming at V came to 10 bases and at J to 1 base, leaving 14 bases not matched to a gene. CDR3 size: 18 residues. In DNA, the CDR3 is TGTGCCACCCAAGCCGGGGACAGGGGGCTGGGAAGCAATCAGCCCCAGCATTTT. Amino acid sequence: CATQAGDRGLGSNQPQHF.

The J gene is TRBJ2-2, the V gene TRBV7-9; D possibly corresponds to TRBD1 (5 bases). This CDR3 comprises 14 residues. CDR1 is SEHNR and CDR2 is FQNEAQ in the germline V gene (reference sequence). V was cut by 5 bases and J by 6 bases, with 13 bases left in between. The CDR3 spells CASSLTGVAGELFF. DNA for the CDR3: TGTGCCAGCAGCCTAACAGGCGTCGCCGGGGAGCTGTTTTTT.

V gene TRBV30 combines with J gene TRBJ2-5, with D perhaps matching TRBD2 (6 bases). The last part of the DNA fits TRBJ2-7 better; the J call may be wrong. The germline CDR1 and CDR2 sequences are GTSNPN and SVGIG (reference sequence). CDR3 length: 14 residues. The CDR3 region has the DNA TGTGCCTGGGGACTTACCGGGAGTTCCTACGAGCAGTACTTC. It translates to CAWGLTGSSYEQYF.

V gene TRBV5-4 combines with J gene TRBJ1-2; 12 bases fit TRBD1. Trimming cost V 4 bases and J 6 bases; bases outside gene matches: 7. Germline values: CDR1 SGHNT, CDR2 YYREEE (reference sequence). This CDR3 contains 15 residues. This CDR3 reads CASSPGQGARNGYTF. The CDR3, as DNA: TGTGCCAGCAGCCCGGGACAGGGGGCGCGAAATGGCTACACCTTC.

This rearrangement joins TRBV2 to TRBJ2-1; D possibly corresponds to TRBD2 (6 bases). CDR1 and CDR2 from the germline V gene are SNHLY and FYNNEI. V shed 5 bases and J shed 6 bases, with 20 bases lying between them. The CDR3 length is 16 residues. The CDR3 DNA is TGTGCCAGCAGTCAGGAGGGGCAGGGTTCGGGCAATGAGCAGTTCTTC. Translated, it gives CASSQEGQGSGNEQFF.

The V call is TRBV6-5, the J call TRBJ1-1, with no clear D. The length of the CDR3 is 13 residues. The germline V gene has CDR1 MNHEY and CDR2 SVGAGI. V was trimmed by 0 bases and J by 4 bases, leaving 6 bases between them. The CDR3 region has the DNA TGTGCCAGCAGTTACTCGTCGTCCACTGAAGCTTTCTTT. Protein sequence: CASSYSSSTEAFF.

J is TRBJ1-1 and V is TRBV30; TRBD1 agrees at 10 bases. CDR1 is GTSNPN and CDR2 is SVGIG in the germline V gene (reference sequence). This CDR3 comprises 15 residues. Germline trimming cut 4 bases from V and 1 base from J; bases unmatched to any gene: 6. CDR3 in amino acids: CAWTPGTGANTEAFF. The CDR3 coding sequence is TGTGCCTGGACCCCCGGGACAGGGGCGAACACTGAAGCTTTCTTT.

This sequence joins TRBV7-2 and TRBJ2-7; 9 positions match TRBD1. Per germline, CDR1 SGHTA and CDR2 FQGNSA. The V segment lost 4 bases and the J segment 3 bases; nucleotides outside the gene matches: 7. The CDR3 runs to 15 residues. Written as DNA, the CDR3 is TGTGCCAGCAGCTCAGCACAGGGGGCGTACTACGAGCAGTACTTC. This codes for CASSSAQGAYYEQYF.

CDR3 protein: CASSRGQMNTEAFF. The CDR3 nucleotides are TGCGCCAGCAGCCGTGGACAGATGAACACTGAAGCTTTCTTT. V usage is TRBV4-3 and J usage is TRBJ1-1, with D maybe TRBD1 (6 bases). Trimming took off 4 bases at V and 0 bases at J, with 9 bases between the two ends. CDR3 length equals 14 residues. CDR1 and CDR2 (germline): LGHNA, YSLEER.